This T cell receptor beta chain was sequenced during a study of technical replicates of blood from several donors. TCRdb's copy holds only in-frame clones and misses some; the assay was immunoSEQ multiplex PCR. The table has under 90,000 clones, about 98% seen once; the top ten hold about 0.15%. The CDR3 sequence is 13 residues long. CDR1 and CDR2 (germline): MNHNS, SASEGT. Deletions cut 6 bases from V and 7 bases from J, with 13 bases between. The specimen was T cells isolated from PBMCs. The sequence derives from a human donor in good health. V and J are TRBV6-1 and TRBJ2-4, with D unclear. CDR3: CASRVTEVNIQYF. The CDR3 nucleotides are TGTGCCAGCAGGGTGACTGAAGTGAACATTCAGTACTTC.